This T cell receptor beta chain was captured by sequencing in a study of blood T cell repertoires in COVID-19. Study at large: The origin of the acute and convalescent COVID-19 samples was the United States, Italy and Spain. PBMCs, B-cell-depleted T cells, or T cells were the source of the cDNA or gDNA that made up the material.

Germline V CDR1 and CDR2: MDHEN, SYDVKM. The ends were cut back, 9 bases at V and 7 bases at J, with 7 bases in the middle. The CDR3 extends over 10 amino acids. How the authors handled the data: Using reference gene primer amplification, nucleated cell counts were estimated. Measured with immunoSEQ multiplex PCR; TCRdb has only the in-frame clones, and not every one. The V and J calls and clone size come from that table; D and trimming were worked out from the DNA. The profile shows hundreds of thousands of clones, about 83% of them singletons. The chain recombines TRBV28 with TRBJ1-3; no reliable D call. The TCR was taken from a woman in her fifties or sixties with acute or convalescent COVID-19. Source material: peripheral blood. CDR3 region: CASGLNTIYF. The CDR3 nucleotides read TGTGCCAGTGGCCTGAACACCATATATTTT.